This T cell receptor beta chain was recorded in a study of breast tumors, draining lymph nodes, adjacent tissues. TCRdb recomputed calls from the multiplex PCR reads with MiXCR, one row per CDR3 protein. The profile shows tens of thousands of distinct CDR3 sequences, roughly 59% of them singletons. This clonotype has ten or more counts. A much larger clonotype is one base distant, so this may be a read error. V was shortened by 4 bases and J by 7 bases, with 18 bases between the two germline ends. The germline CDR1 and CDR2 sequences are SGHDT and YYEEEE. The CDR3 spans 14 residues. Specimen: breast tumor tissue. This TCR was recovered from a female donor with breast cancer. Some clones in this sample may be carry-over from other donors' samples. The gene calls are TRBV5-6 and TRBJ2-7; a possible D gene is TRBD2 (5 bases). Written as DNA, the CDR3 is TGTGCCAGCAGCGTCTTCTTCGCCCAGCGGGAGCAGTACTTC. This encodes CASSVFFAQREQYF.